A selection of T cell receptor beta chains follows, all from one sample in a study of blood T cell repertoires in COVID-19. TCRdb's table, derived via immunoSEQ multiplex PCR, lists solely in-frame clones and lacks some. The sample yields 250,000 to 350,000 clones, 86% seen once. The sequenced material came from peripheral blood. These TCRs come from a woman younger than 45 with active or convalescent COVID-19. The CDR3 runs from the conserved cysteine through the conserved F or W. The D gene is left open where the match is weak. The listing skips clone size in some rows; elsewhere it reads once, few, many or a size class.

clone_size d_call j_call v_call cdr3_aa cdr3_nt
. TRBD2 TRBJ2-1 TRBV7-3 CASSFPQLSGGVYNEQFF TGTGCCAGCAGCTTTCCTCAACTTAGCGGGGGAGTGTACAATGAGCAGTTCTTC
. . TRBJ1-5 TRBV2 CASSTDRNNQPQHF TGTGCCAGCAGTACCGACAGAAACAATCAGCCCCAGCATTTT
. . TRBJ1-1 TRBV4-2 CASSQATGTEAFF TGTGCCAGCAGCCAAGCTACAGGCACTGAAGCTTTCTTT
. TRBD1 TRBJ1-2 TRBV28 CASSLVPGGYGYTF TGTGCCAGCAGTTTAGTGCCAGGGGGCTATGGCTACACCTTC
. . TRBJ2-2 TRBV6-5 CASSKLTGPPGELFF TGTGCCAGCAGTAAACTGACAGGTCCTCCTGGGGAGCTGTTTTTT
. TRBD1 TRBJ2-3 TRBV5-1 CASSTGERTDTQYF TGCGCCAGCAGTACAGGGGAACGCACAGATACGCAGTATTTT
. . TRBJ1-2 TRBV3-1/TRBV3-2 CASSQKGTLGGYTF TGTGCCAGCAGCCAAAAGGGGACATTGGGGGGCTACACCTTC
. TRBD1 TRBJ2-3 TRBV7-2 CASSLVYQGAADTQYF TGTGCCAGCAGCTTAGTCTACCAGGGGGCGGCAGATACGCAGTATTTT
. . TRBJ1-5 TRBV5-6 CASSLAARGPQPQHF TGTGCCAGCAGCTTGGCAGCCCGGGGTCCCCAGCCCCAGCATTTT
. . TRBJ2-3 TRBV9 CASSVGDKYTDTQYF TGTGCCAGCAGCGTCGGTGACAAATACACAGATACGCAGTATTTT
. TRBD1 TRBJ1-6 TRBV7-2 CASSPGTAYNSPLHF TGTGCCAGCAGCCCCGGGACAGCCTATAATTCACCCCTCCACTTT
. TRBD2 TRBJ2-2 TRBV5-1 CASSSSLAGSNTGELFF TGCGCCAGCAGCTCGAGCCTAGCGGGGTCGAACACCGGGGAGCTGTTTTTT
. . TRBJ1-5 TRBV5-3 CARSWRNGGSNQPQHF TGTGCCAGAAGCTGGCGTAATGGAGGAAGCAATCAGCCCCAGCATTTT
. . TRBJ1-5 TRBV12-5 CASGLRRSRRQPQHF TGTGCTAGTGGCCTGAGACGGAGCCGGAGGCAGCCCCAGCATTTT
. . TRBJ2-1 TRBV2 CASSNSSYNEQFF TGTGCCAGCAGCAACAGCTCGTACAATGAGCAGTTCTTC
once . TRBJ1-2 TRBV6-1 CASSLAANYGYTF TGTGCCAGCAGTCTGGCAGCTAACTATGGCTACACCTTC
. TRBD2 TRBJ2-1 TRBV11-2 CASSLSRGGGARNEQFF TGTGCCAGCAGCTTGAGTCGCGGCGGGGGGGCCAGAAATGAGCAGTTCTTC
once . TRBJ2-5 TRBV7-2 CASSLAGGRGETQYF TGTGCCAGCAGCTTAGCCGGAGGGCGGGGAGAGACCCAGTACTTC
. . TRBJ1-2 TRBV7-2 CASGRAGLGYTF TGTGCCAGCGGTCGAGCAGGGCTAGGCTACACCTTC
few . TRBJ1-3 TRBV10-3 CAISVESGGNTIYF TGTGCCATCAGCGTTGAGTCAGGAGGAAACACCATATATTTT
. . TRBJ1-4 TRBV6-2/TRBV6-3 CASTPQANEKLFF TGTGCCAGCACCCCTCAGGCTAATGAAAAACTGTTTTTT
. TRBD1 TRBJ1-1 TRBV29-1 CSQSGTGGEAFF TGCAGCCAGAGCGGGACAGGGGGTGAAGCTTTCTTT